A single sample is the source of the 18 T cell receptor beta chains below, sequenced in a study of molecular identifiers for immune sequencing clone quantification. TCRdb analysed the PCR reads with MiXCR anew, one entry per CDR3 protein. The sample yields approximately 630,000 distinct CDR3 sequences, 25% seen once. The sequencing sample was made of naive CD8+ T cells from blood, with Jurkat cell RNA spiked in. Subset denoted: FACS-sorted CD8+CD4-CCR7+CD45RA+ naive T cells. Receptors originate from a human donor in good health. Some libraries in this study had Jurkat cell RNA spiked in.

Notes on this clonotype: Given a far larger clone just one base away, this is likely a sequencing read error. The chain is built from TRBV6-2 or TRBV6-3 and TRBJ1-1; D call uncertain. The germline CDR1 and CDR2 sequences are MNHEY and SVGEGT. This CDR3 is 12 amino acids long. Trimming shortened V by 6 bases and J by 4 bases, and 9 bases separated the two germline ends. DNA for the CDR3: TGTGCCAGCAGCCCCGACGTCACTGAAGCTTTCTTT. It encodes CASSPDVTEAFF.

A remark on this clonotype: A much larger clone differs from this one at a single base, so this may be a read error. This sequence joins TRBV9 and TRBJ2-7; tentative D call: TRBD2 (5 bases). The germline CDR1 and CDR2 sequences are SGDLS and YYNGEE. V shed 6 bases and J shed 3 bases, with 10 bases lying between them. The CDR3 length is 12 residues. DNA of the CDR3: TGTGCCAGCAACCCGGGGAACTACGAGCAGTACTTC. Translating it yields CASNPGNYEQYF.

A note on this clonotype: At one of its ends the junction is not consistent with the germline gene, which may arise from a read error. This rearrangement joins TRBV6-2 or TRBV6-3 to TRBJ2-5, with D maybe TRBD1 (5 bases). The CDR3 loop spans 17 amino acids. The germline V gene encodes CDR1 MNHEY and CDR2 SVGEGT. CDR3 sequence (DNA): TGTACCAGCAGCCCTTGGAAGGGGCCCGTTTCAGGAGAGACCCAGTACTTC. Translation: CTSSPWKGPVSGETQYF.

This clonotype appeared many times. This chain uses TRBV5-7 with TRBJ2-5, with TRBD1 identical over 8 bases. TRBV5-7 is noted as an ORF with a role that remains uncertain. There are 16 residues in the CDR3. Trimming at V came to 1 base and at J to 5 bases, leaving 10 bases not matched to a gene. CDR3 nucleotides: TGTGCCAGCAGCTTGCTACAGGGGGATATTGGCGAGACCCAGTACTTC. Translation: CASSLLQGDIGETQYF.

There are a few counts of this clonotype. The CDR3: CASSFVTDQETQYF. The CDR3 nucleotides read TGTGCCAGCAGTTTCGTGACAGACCAAGAGACCCAGTACTTC. The V and J genes are TRBV27 and TRBJ2-5; D perhaps matches TRBD1 (5 bases). This CDR3 spans 14 amino acids. The germline V gene encodes CDR1 MNHEY and CDR2 SMNVEV (reference sequence). V was shortened by 3 bases and J by 0 bases, with 8 bases between the two germline ends.

This clonotype was detected many times. The chain has TRBV19 and TRBJ2-7, with no clear D. Per germline, CDR1 LNHDA and CDR2 SQIVND (reference sequence). The germline V and J ends were trimmed by 3 bases and 6 bases, with 12 bases remaining between them. The CDR3 has 13 residues. The CDR3 DNA is TGTGCCAGTAGTATGGGGTTTTCAGGCGAGCAGTACTTC. This encodes CASSMGFSGEQYF.

The V call is TRBV12-3 or TRBV12-4, the J call TRBJ1-5; TRBD1 agrees at 9 bases. This CDR3 contains 17 residues. The junction had 9 bases not matched to a gene; V was cut back by 2 bases and J by 4 bases. The CDR3 DNA reads TGTGCCAGCAGTTTAAAAGGCGACAGGGGGAGGAATCAGCCCCAGCATTTT. This translates into CASSLKGDRGRNQPQHF.

On this clonotype: Being one base from a much bigger clone, this may be a read error. This chain joins TRBV4-2 and TRBJ2-7; a possible D gene is TRBD2 (6 bases). This CDR3 has 13 residues. CDR1 is LGHNA, CDR2 YNFKEQ, per germline. CDR3 protein: CVSSQELAYEQYF. CDR3 in DNA: TGTGTCAGCAGCCAAGAGCTAGCGTACGAGCAGTACTTC.

Only a few counts were recorded for this clonotype. The chain is built from TRBV12-3 or TRBV12-4 and TRBJ2-2; TRBD2 might be the D (5 bases). CDR3 size: 12 residues. V lost 11 bases and J 3 bases, leaving 10 bases between the germline ends. DNA for the CDR3: TGTGCCGGTGGACTGGACACCGGGGAGCTGTTTTTT. It codes for CAGGLDTGELFF.

Comment on this clonotype: A single base separates this from a much larger clone, so it may be a read error. The rearrangement uses TRBV11-2 and TRBJ1-4, with unresolved D. This CDR3 has 15 residues. Per germline, CDR1 SGHAT and CDR2 FQNNGV. With 4 bases removed from V and 8 bases from J, the gap between germline ends came to 17 bases. The CDR3 coding sequence is TGTGCCAGCAGCTCCCTGACGGGCCATTTGGAAAAACTGTTTTTT. It yields the protein CASSSLTGHLEKLFF.

To note about this clonotype: Likely a read error: the CDR3 ends without its conserved phenylalanine or tryptophan. No DNA is shown, since the ends of the CDR3 on it are uncertain; the CDR3 is the one TCRdb lists. The V and J genes are TRBV6-2 or TRBV6-3 and TRBJ1-1; the D call of TRBD1 is as the table states it, not checked on the DNA. Germline assignment: CDR1 MNHEY and CDR2 SVGEGT. The CDR3 contains 15 residues when both ends are counted. This chain's CDR3 is CASLGEGAPNTEASS.

Concerning this clonotype itself: A much larger clone differs from this one at a single base, so this may be a read error. The rearrangement joins TRBV4-1 to TRBJ2-7; tentatively, D is TRBD1 (6 bases). The CDR3 consists of 13 residues. Trimming removed 8 bases from V and 3 bases from J, with 14 bases in between. Looked up from germline, CDR1 is MGHRA and CDR2 is YSYEKL. Here the CDR3 DNA reads TGCGCCAGCGGCAGCCGGGACAACTACGAGCAGTACTTC. Protein sequence: CASGSRDNYEQYF.

The rearrangement joins TRBV29-1 to TRBJ1-2; no clear D gene. V was clipped by 8 bases and J by 4 bases, with 11 bases between them. CDR3 length: 11 residues. Germline CDR1 is SQVTM and CDR2 is ANQGSEA. CDR3 nucleotide sequence: TGCAGCCTGGACGGCGCCTATGGCTACACCTTC. Translated, it gives CSLDGAYGYTF.

This clonotype was counted many times. This chain links TRBV4-2 with TRBJ2-4; D may be TRBD1 or TRBD2 (5 bases each). V lost 0 bases to trimming and J lost 1 base, with 13 bases between them. Germline-derived CDR1 and CDR2 are LGHNA and YNFKEQ. The CDR3 has 17 residues. CDR3 nucleotide sequence: TGTGCCAGCAGCCAAGAAGTCGAGGGGTCGGCCAAAAACATTCAGTACTTC. Protein sequence: CASSQEVEGSAKNIQYF.

This clonotype was counted many times. The rearrangement joins TRBV7-9 to TRBJ1-3; D is perhaps TRBD1 (6 bases). CDR3 length equals 16 residues. The germline V gene encodes CDR1 SEHNR and CDR2 FQNEAQ (reference sequence). The V and J ends lost 5 bases and 1 base respectively, with 15 bases between them. The CDR3 bases are TGTGCCAGCAGCCCAAACACGGACAGATCTGGAAACACCATATATTTT. Translated, it gives CASSPNTDRSGNTIYF.

In the case of this clonotype: One base away lies a much larger clone, so this may be a sequencing read error. The CDR3 does not end in the conserved phenylalanine or tryptophan, so this is likely a read error. The chain combines TRBV13 with TRBJ2-3; D not certain. Germline assignment: CDR1 PRHDT and CDR2 FYEKMQ (reference sequence). This CDR3 has 14 residues. The germline V and J ends were trimmed by 5 bases and 4 bases, with 13 bases remaining between them. CDR3 sequence: CASSPRLAADTQYS. CDR3 DNA sequence: TGTGCCAGCAGCCCCCGATTGGCGGCAGATACGCAGTATTCT.

Ten or more counts support this clonotype. The V call is TRBV13, the J call TRBJ2-7; 11 positions agree with TRBD1. V gave up 5 bases and J gave up 4 bases; unmatched junction bases: 4. Germline V gives CDR1 PRHDT, CDR2 FYEKMQ (reference sequence). The CDR3 contains 14 residues. CDR3 protein: CASSQRDRGYEQYF. The CDR3, as DNA: TGTGCCAGCAGCCAACGGGACAGGGGGTACGAGCAGTACTTC.

Concerning this clonotype: Possible read error: a much larger clone is one base away. The rearrangement links TRBV7-6 to TRBJ2-2; D remains ambiguous. The ends were cut back, 5 bases at V and 6 bases at J, with 10 bases in the middle. The CDR3 has 13 amino acids. Germline-derived CDR1 and CDR2 are SGHVS and FNYEAQ. CDR3 protein: CASSTDLAGELFF. The CDR3 DNA sequence: TGTGCCAGCAGCACCGACTTGGCCGGGGAGCTGTTTTTT.